This is a list of T cell receptor beta chains from one sample in a study of cytotoxic CD8 clonotypes in ibrutinib-treated CLL. The repertoire was sequenced with immunoSEQ multiplex PCR; TCRdb's copy has only in-frame clones and lacks some. The table records about 30,000 clones, roughly 59% of them present only once. This specimen consisted of PBMCs, obtained before ibrutinib treatment. Receptors were obtained from a human donor with chronic lymphocytic leukemia. CDR3s include the opening cysteine and the closing phenylalanine or tryptophan. Each record gives: CDR3 protein, CDR3 DNA, D gene, J gene, V gene, clone size. D genes are given only for firm matches. Some rows mark clone size as missing; the rest say once, few, many or name a class of expanded clone.

CASGLGQGIDEQYF,TGTGCTAGTGGTTTAGGACAGGGTATCGACGAGCAGTACTTC,TRBD1,TRBJ2-7,TRBV12-5,.
CAIAPTGTLSYEQYF,TGTGCCATAGCCCCGACAGGTACCCTCTCCTACGAGCAGTACTTC,.,TRBJ2-7,TRBV10-3,once
CASSLTGTSVFGNTGELFF,TGTGCCAGTAGCCTGACCGGGACTAGCGTGTTCGGGAACACCGGGGAGCTGTTTTTT,TRBD2,TRBJ2-2,TRBV19,.
CASSFREGSYEQYF,TGTGCCAGCAGTTTCAGGGAGGGGTCCTACGAGCAGTACTTC,TRBD2,TRBJ2-7,TRBV27,once
CASSLDSAEAFF,TGCGCCAGCAGCTTAGACAGCGCTGAAGCTTTCTTT,.,TRBJ1-1,TRBV5-1,.
CASNPSGAGYGYTF,TGTGCCAGCAACCCCTCGGGGGCAGGATATGGCTACACCTTC,.,TRBJ1-2,TRBV9,.
CARSFRGNTEAFF,TGTGCCAGAAGCTTCCGGGGGAACACTGAAGCTTTCTTT,.,TRBJ1-1,TRBV5-3,.
CSVAGQGNSDTQYF,TGCAGCGTCGCGGGACAGGGGAATTCAGATACGCAGTATTTT,TRBD1,TRBJ2-3,TRBV29-1,.
CASSIFGLAGVVETQYF,TGTGCCAGCAGTATCTTCGGACTAGCGGGAGTGGTTGAGACCCAGTACTTC,TRBD2,TRBJ2-5,TRBV28,.
CASSPDRVFGYTF,TGTGCCAGCAGTCCCGACAGGGTTTTTGGCTACACCTTC,TRBD1,TRBJ1-2,TRBV28,.
CASSGRIAGTPLGTQYF,TGTGCCAGCTCAGGACGTATAGCGGGAACCCCCCTCGGGACCCAGTACTTC,TRBD2,TRBJ2-5,TRBV18,.
CATSRPGLAVNTGELFF,TGTGCCACCAGCAGACCAGGACTAGCGGTGAACACCGGGGAGCTGTTTTTT,TRBD2,TRBJ2-2,TRBV15,.
CASSDVAQGLGYTF,TGTGCCAGCAGTGACGTTGCACAGGGTCTTGGCTACACCTTC,.,TRBJ1-2,TRBV2,.
CASSQTGGAYEQYF,TGTGCCAGCAGCCAGACAGGGGGCGCCTACGAGCAGTACTTC,TRBD1,TRBJ2-7,TRBV5-4,.
CASRPGQGVNQPQHF,TGTGCCAGCAGGCCCGGCCAGGGGGTCAATCAGCCCCAGCATTTT,TRBD1,TRBJ1-5,TRBV6-4,few
CASSPRPLIYEQYF,TGTGCCAGCTCGCCGAGACCCTTAATCTACGAGCAGTACTTC,.,TRBJ2-7,TRBV18,.
CASSFSGQETQYF,TGTGCCAGCAGCTTTAGCGGCCAAGAGACCCAGTACTTC,.,TRBJ2-5,TRBV7-2,.
CASSKTDTQYF,TGTGCCAGCAGCAAAACAGATACGCAGTATTTT,.,TRBJ2-3,TRBV9,few
CASSYSRSRGTGEQYF,TGTGCCAGCAGTTACTCGAGATCCAGGGGGACGGGTGAGCAGTACTTC,TRBD1,TRBJ2-7,TRBV6-6,few
CSVVMNTDTQYF,TGCAGCGTTGTCATGAACACAGATACGCAGTATTTT,.,TRBJ2-3,TRBV29-1,.
CASSQAPPLAGGGAYNEQFF,TGCGCCAGCAGCCAAGCGCCCCCCCTAGCGGGAGGGGGAGCCTACAATGAGCAGTTCTTC,TRBD2,TRBJ2-1,TRBV4-3,.
CASSRSGTGARVDYGYTF,TGTGCCAGCAGCCGGTCCGGGACAGGGGCCCGAGTTGACTATGGCTACACCTTC,TRBD1,TRBJ1-2,TRBV7-2,.
CASSEAAPGLLGRWDTIYF,TGTGCCAGCAGTGAAGCGGCCCCGGGACTTCTGGGACGATGGGACACCATATATTTT,.,TRBJ1-3,TRBV2,.
CASSQGWGGRSTEAFF,TGTGCCAGCAGCCAAGGGTGGGGGGGGCGAAGCACTGAAGCTTTCTTT,.,TRBJ1-1,TRBV14,.
CASGQDVETQYF,TGTGCCTCCGGACAAGATGTAGAGACCCAGTACTTC,.,TRBJ2-5,TRBV10-3,few
CSVEGGANYGYTF,TGCAGCGTTGAGGGGGGAGCTAACTATGGCTACACCTTC,.,TRBJ1-2,TRBV29-1,.
CASTSPLDAPGETQYF,TGTGCCAGCACTTCCCCCTTAGACGCCCCCGGGGAGACCCAGTACTTC,.,TRBJ2-5,TRBV9,.
CASSLELAASYEQYF,TGTGCCAGCAGCTTAGAACTAGCGGCCTCCTACGAGCAGTACTTC,TRBD2,TRBJ2-7,TRBV7-2,once
CASSFRVGYEQYF,TGTGCCAGTAGTTTCAGGGTAGGCTACGAGCAGTACTTC,.,TRBJ2-7,TRBV19,few
CASSPRQGEQYF,TGTGCCAGCTCACCTCGACAGGGCGAGCAGTACTTC,TRBD1,TRBJ2-7,TRBV18,few
CASSLVDSGSSEQYF,TGTGCCAGCAGCTTAGTCGATAGCGGGAGTTCCGAGCAGTACTTC,TRBD2,TRBJ2-7,TRBV13,.
CASRGSTDTQYF,TGTGCCAGCAGGGGTAGCACAGATACGCAGTATTTT,.,TRBJ2-3,TRBV6-1,few
CATSRITDTQYF,TGTGCCACCAGCAGAATTACAGATACGCAGTATTTT,.,TRBJ2-3,TRBV15,few
CASSPGGRVPSGYTF,TGTGCCAGCAGCCCCGGGGGAAGGGTTCCATCTGGCTACACCTTC,.,TRBJ1-2,TRBV9,.
CASSQDPTGEGRQPQHF,TGCGCCAGCAGCCAAGACCCGACAGGGGAAGGAAGACAGCCCCAGCATTTT,TRBD1,TRBJ1-5,TRBV4-1,few
CASSQVGTGVVETQYF,TGCGCCAGCAGCCAAGTCGGGACAGGGGTGGTTGAGACCCAGTACTTC,TRBD1,TRBJ2-5,TRBV4-1,.
CASSPTGANTEAFF,TGTGCCAGCAGCCCAACGGGGGCGAACACTGAAGCTTTCTTT,.,TRBJ1-1,TRBV14,few